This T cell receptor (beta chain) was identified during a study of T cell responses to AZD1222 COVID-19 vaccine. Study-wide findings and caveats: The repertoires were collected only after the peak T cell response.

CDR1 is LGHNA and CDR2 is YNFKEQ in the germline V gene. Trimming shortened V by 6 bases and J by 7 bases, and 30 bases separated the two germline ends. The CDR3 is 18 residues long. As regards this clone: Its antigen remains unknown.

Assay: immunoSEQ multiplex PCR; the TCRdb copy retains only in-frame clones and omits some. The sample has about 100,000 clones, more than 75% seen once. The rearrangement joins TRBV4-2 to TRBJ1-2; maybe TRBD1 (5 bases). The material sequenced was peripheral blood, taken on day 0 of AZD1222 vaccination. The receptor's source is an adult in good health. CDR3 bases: TGTGCCAGCAGTCCCGGTGGTCCAGGGATACTTTCCTCTGGTGGCTACACCTTC. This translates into CASSPGGPGILSSGGYTF.